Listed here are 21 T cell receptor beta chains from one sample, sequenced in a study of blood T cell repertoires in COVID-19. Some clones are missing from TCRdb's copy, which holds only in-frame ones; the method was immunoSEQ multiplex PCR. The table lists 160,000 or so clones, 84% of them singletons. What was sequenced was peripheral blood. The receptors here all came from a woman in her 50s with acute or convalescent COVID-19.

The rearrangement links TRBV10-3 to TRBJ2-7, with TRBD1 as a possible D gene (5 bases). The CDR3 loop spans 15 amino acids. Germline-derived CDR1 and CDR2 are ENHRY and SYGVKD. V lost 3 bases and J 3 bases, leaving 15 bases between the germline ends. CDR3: CAISDQGTSFYEQYF. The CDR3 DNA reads TGTGCCATCAGTGATCAGGGCACTTCCTTCTACGAGCAGTACTTC.

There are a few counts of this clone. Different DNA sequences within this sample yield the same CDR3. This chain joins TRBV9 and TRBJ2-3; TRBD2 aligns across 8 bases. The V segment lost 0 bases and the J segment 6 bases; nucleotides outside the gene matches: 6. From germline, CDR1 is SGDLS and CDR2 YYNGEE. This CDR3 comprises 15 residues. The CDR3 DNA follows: TGTGCCAGCAGCGTAGCGGGGGGGCCTCTGGATACGCAGTATTTT. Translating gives CASSVAGGPLDTQYF.

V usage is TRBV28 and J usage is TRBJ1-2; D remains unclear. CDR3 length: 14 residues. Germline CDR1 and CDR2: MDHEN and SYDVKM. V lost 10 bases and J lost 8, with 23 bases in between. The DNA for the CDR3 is TGTGCCACCTGGGTCCTACTCCGGGAGGACGGCTACACCTTC. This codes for CATWVLLREDGYTF.

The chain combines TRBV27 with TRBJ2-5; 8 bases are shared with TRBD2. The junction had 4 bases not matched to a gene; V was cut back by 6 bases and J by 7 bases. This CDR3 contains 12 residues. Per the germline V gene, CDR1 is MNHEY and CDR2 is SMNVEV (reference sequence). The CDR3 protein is CASRTAGGTQYF. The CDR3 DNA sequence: TGTGCCAGCAGGACCGCGGGAGGGACCCAGTACTTC.

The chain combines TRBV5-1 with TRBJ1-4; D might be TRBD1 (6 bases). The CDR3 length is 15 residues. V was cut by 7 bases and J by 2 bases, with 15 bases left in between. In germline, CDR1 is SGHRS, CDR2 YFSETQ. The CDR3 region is CASRWGDRTNEKLFF. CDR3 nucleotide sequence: TGCGCCAGCCGTTGGGGCGACAGGACTAATGAAAAACTGTTTTTT.

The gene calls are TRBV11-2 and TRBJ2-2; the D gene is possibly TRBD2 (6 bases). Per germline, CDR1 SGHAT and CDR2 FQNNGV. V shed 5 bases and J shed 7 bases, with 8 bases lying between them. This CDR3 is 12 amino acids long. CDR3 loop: CASSEDYGELFF. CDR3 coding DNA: TGTGCCAGCAGCGAGGACTACGGGGAGCTGTTTTTT. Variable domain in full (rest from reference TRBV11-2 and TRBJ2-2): EAGVAQSPRYKIIEKRQSVAFWCNPISGHATLYWYQQILGQGPKLLIQFQNNGVVDDSQLPKDRFSAERLKGVDSTLKIQPAKLEDSAVYLCASSEDYGELFFGEGSRLTVL.

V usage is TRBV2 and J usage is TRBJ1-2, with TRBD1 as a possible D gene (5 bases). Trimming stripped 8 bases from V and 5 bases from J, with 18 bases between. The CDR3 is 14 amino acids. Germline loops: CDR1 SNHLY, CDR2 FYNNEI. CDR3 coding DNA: TGTGCCAGCGAAAAGGATCAGGGATCTTATGGCTACACCTTC. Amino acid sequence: CASEKDQGSYGYTF. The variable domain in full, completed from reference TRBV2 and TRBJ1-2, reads EPEVTQTPSHQVTQMGQEVILRCVPISNHLYFYWYRQILGQKVEFLVSFYNNEISEKSEIFDDQFSVERPDGSNFTLKIRSTKLEDSAMYFCASEKDQGSYGYTFGSGTRLTVV.

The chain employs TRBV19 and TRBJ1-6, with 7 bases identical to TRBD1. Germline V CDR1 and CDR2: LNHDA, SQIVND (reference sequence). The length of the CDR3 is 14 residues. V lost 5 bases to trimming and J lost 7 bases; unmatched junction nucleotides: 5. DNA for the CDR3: TGTGCCAGTAGTCCCTGGGACAGCAATTCACCCCTCCACTTT. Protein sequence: CASSPWDSNSPLHF.

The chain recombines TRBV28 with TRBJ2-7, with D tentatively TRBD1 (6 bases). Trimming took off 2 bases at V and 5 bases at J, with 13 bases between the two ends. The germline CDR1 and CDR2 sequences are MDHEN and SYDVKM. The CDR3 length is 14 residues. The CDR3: CASSLGGRTDEQYF. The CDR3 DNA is TGTGCCAGCAGTTTAGGGGGCCGGACCGACGAGCAGTACTTC. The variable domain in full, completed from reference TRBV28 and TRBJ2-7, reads DVKVTQSSRYLVKRTGEKVFLECVQDMDHENMFWYRQDPGLGLRLIYFSYDVKMKEKGDIPEGYSVSREKKERFSLILESASTNQTSMYLCASSLGGRTDEQYFGPGTRLTVT.

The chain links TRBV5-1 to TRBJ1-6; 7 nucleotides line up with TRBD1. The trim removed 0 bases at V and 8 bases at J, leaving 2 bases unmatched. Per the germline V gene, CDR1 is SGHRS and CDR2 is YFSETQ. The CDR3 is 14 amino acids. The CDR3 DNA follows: TGCGCCAGCAGCTTGGGGGACAGCCATTCACCCCTCCACTTT. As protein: CASSLGDSHSPLHF. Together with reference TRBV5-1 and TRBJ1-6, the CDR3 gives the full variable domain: KAGVTQTPRYLIKTRGQQVTLSCSPISGHRSVSWYQQTPGQGLQFLFEYFSETQRNKGNFPGRFSGRQFSNSRSEMNVSTLELGDSALYLCASSLGDSHSPLHFGNGTRLTVT.

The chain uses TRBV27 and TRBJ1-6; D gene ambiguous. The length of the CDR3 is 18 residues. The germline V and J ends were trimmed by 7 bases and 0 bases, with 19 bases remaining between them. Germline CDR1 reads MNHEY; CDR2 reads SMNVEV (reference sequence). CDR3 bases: TGTGCCAGCACCTCTCTGAAGGGTCGGGGCTCCTATAATTCACCCCTCCACTTT. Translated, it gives CASTSLKGRGSYNSPLHF.

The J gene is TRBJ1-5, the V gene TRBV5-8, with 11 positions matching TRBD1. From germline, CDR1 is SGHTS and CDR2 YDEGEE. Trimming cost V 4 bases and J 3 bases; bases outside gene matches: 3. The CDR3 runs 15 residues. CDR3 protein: CASSRDRGYNQPQHF. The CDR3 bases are TGTGCCAGCAGCCGGGACAGGGGGTACAATCAGCCCCAGCATTTT.

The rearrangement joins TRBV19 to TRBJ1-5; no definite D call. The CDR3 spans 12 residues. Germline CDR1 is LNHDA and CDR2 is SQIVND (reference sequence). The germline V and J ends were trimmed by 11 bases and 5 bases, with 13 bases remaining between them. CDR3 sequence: CASTREDQPQHF. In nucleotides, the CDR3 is TGTGCCTCAACCCGGGAAGATCAGCCCCAGCATTTT.

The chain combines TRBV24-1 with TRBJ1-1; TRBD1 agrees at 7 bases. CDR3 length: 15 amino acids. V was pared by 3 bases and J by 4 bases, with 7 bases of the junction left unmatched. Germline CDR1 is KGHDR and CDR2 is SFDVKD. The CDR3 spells CATSDPRQGITEAFF. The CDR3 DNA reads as TGTGCCACCAGTGATCCACGACAGGGAATCACTGAAGCTTTCTTT.

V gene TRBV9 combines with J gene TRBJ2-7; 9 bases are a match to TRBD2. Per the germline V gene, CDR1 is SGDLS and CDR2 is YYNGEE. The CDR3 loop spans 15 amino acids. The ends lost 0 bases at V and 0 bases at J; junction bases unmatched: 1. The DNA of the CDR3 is TGTGCCAGCAGCGTAGGCGGGAGGGCCTCCTACGAGCAGTACTTC. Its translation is CASSVGGRASYEQYF.

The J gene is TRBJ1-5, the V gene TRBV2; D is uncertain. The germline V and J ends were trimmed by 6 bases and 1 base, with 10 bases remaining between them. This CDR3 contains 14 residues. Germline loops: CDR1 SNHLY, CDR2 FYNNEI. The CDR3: CASRTGLSNQPQHF. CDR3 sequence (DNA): TGTGCCAGCAGAACCGGACTGAGCAATCAGCCCCAGCATTTT.

Written as DNA, the CDR3 is TGTGCCAGTAGTACGGACAGGGGCGGCTATGGCTACACCTTC. This codes for CASSTDRGGYGYTF. The chain combines TRBV19 with TRBJ1-2; the match to TRBD1 covers 9 bases. V dropped 4 bases and J dropped 4; count of bases not matched to a gene: 4. Germline lookup yields CDR1 LNHDA and CDR2 SQIVND (reference sequence). This CDR3 spans 14 amino acids.

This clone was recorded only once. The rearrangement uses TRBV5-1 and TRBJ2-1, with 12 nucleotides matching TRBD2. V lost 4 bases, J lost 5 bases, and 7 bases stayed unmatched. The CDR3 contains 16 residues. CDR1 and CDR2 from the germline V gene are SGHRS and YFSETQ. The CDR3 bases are TGCGCCAGCAGCCTACGGACTAGCGGGACCCACAATGAGCAGTTCTTC. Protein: CASSLRTSGTHNEQFF.

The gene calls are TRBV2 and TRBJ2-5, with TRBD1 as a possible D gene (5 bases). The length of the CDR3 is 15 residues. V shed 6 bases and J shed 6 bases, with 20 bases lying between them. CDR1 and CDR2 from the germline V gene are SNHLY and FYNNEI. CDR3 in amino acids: CASRQLIGALKTQYF. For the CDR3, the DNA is TGTGCCAGCAGGCAACTAATTGGGGCTCTGAAGACCCAGTACTTC.

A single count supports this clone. In DNA, the CDR3 is TGTGCCAGCAGCGGAAGGGACAGAAACACCGGGGAGCTGTTTTTT. It is translated as CASSGRDRNTGELFF. V is TRBV2 and J is TRBJ2-2; 7 bases align to TRBD1. V gave up 6 bases and J gave up 2 bases; unmatched junction bases: 6. The CDR3 is 15 amino acids. CDR1 and CDR2 from the germline V gene are SNHLY and FYNNEI.

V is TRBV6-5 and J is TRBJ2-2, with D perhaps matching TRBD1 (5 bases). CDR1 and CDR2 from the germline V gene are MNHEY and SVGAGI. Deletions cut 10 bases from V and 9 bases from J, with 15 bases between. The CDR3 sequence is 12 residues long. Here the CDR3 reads CATRRGVRELFF. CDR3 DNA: TGTGCCACCCGAAGGGGCGTTCGGGAGCTGTTTTTT.